This TCR delta chain was obtained from a study of gamma-delta chains in newborns, infants, children. Study as a whole: Polyclonal expansion of innate γδ T cells after birth follows microbial exposure.

Germline loops: CDR1 GEAIGNYY, CDR2 EKD. The CDR3 runs to 18 residues. Trimming removed 2 bases from V and 0 bases from J, with 24 bases in between. By share of the sample, this clone is medium-sized (0.01 to 0.1%). TCRdb called clones from the reads again using CATT. Here the sample spans a few thousand delta-chain clones, 13% to 15% being singletons. The source material was blood, sampled at baseline. The V call is TRDV2, the J call TRDJ4; perhaps TRDD3 as D (7 bases). The receptor comes from a child who was a newborn, infant or young child, either healthy, febrile or measles-vaccinated (not recorded which). The CDR3 loop reads CACDKVGPTGDIARPLIF. The DNA for the CDR3 is TGTGCCTGTGACAAAGTGGGTCCTACTGGGGATATAGCCAGACCCCTGATCTTT.